A single sample gave rise to the 30 T cell receptor beta chains below, sequenced in a study of blood T cells in healthy people across ages. For the second PCR, which ran for about 6 to 12 cycles, a sample-barcoded 5' primer and a J-beta primer mix were used. TCRdb re-called the 5' RACE reads through MiXCR, storing one row per CDR3 protein. This table holds more than 450,000 distinct CDR3 sequences, around a quarter found once. A further study also used this sample, focusing on T cells of mothers and their children.

Material for sequencing was blood. Receptors originate from a boy between 2 and 15 years old in good health.

The chain carries TRBV5-1 and TRBJ2-7, with TRBD2 matching over 8 bases. CDR1 and CDR2 (germline): SGHRS, YFSETQ. Germline trimming cut 0 bases from V and 3 bases from J; bases unmatched to any gene: 14. The CDR3 extends over 18 amino acids. Written as DNA, the CDR3 is TGCGCCAGCAGCTTGGCCAAGCCCCTGCGGGGGGCCCTCTACGAGCAGTACTTC. It is translated as CASSLAKPLRGALYEQYF.

V gene TRBV6-5 combines with J gene TRBJ2-4; TRBD2 might be the D (5 bases). The V gene's germline CDR1 is MNHEY and CDR2 SVGAGI. The CDR3 loop spans 15 amino acids. V was clipped by 2 bases and J by 6 bases, with 14 bases between them. CDR3: CASSYGRPEANIQYF. CDR3 nucleotide sequence: TGTGCCAGCAGTTACGGGAGACCAGAGGCAAACATTCAGTACTTC.

This chain's CDR3 is CAWSVASGGGNTQYF. Here the CDR3 DNA reads TGTGCCTGGAGTGTGGCTAGCGGGGGCGGAAATACGCAGTATTTT. V and J are TRBV30 and TRBJ2-3, with TRBD2 matching over 10 bases. The germline CDR1 and CDR2 sequences are GTSNPN and SVGIG (reference sequence). This CDR3 is built from 15 residues. V lost 0 bases, J lost 7 bases, and 7 bases stayed unmatched.

The chain uses TRBV4-1 and TRBJ1-1; D might be TRBD1 (5 bases). The CDR3 sequence is 13 residues long. The ends were cut back, 1 base at V and 11 bases at J, with 14 bases in the middle. The germline gives CDR1 MGHRA, CDR2 YSYEKL. The CDR3 coding sequence is TGCGCCAGCAGCCAAGGGGAAGGGACCCTGGCTTTCTTT. Translating it yields CASSQGEGTLAFF.

The V gene is TRBV12-3 or TRBV12-4, the J gene TRBJ2-6, with TRBD2 as a possible D gene (5 bases). V lost 7 bases to trimming and J lost 3 bases, with 16 bases between them. This CDR3 is 16 amino acids long. CDR3 amino acids: CASTRTVPLGANVLTF. CDR3 bases: TGTGCCAGCACCAGGACTGTTCCCCTTGGGGCCAACGTCCTGACTTTC.

The chain employs TRBV2 and TRBJ2-3; D is unclear. Germline V gene sequence: CDR1 SNHLY, CDR2 FYNNEI. The CDR3 consists of 13 residues. V lost 8 bases to trimming and J lost 6 bases, with 15 bases between them. CDR3 in DNA: TGTGCCAGCGTTGTCCGCCGTCCTGATACGCAGTATTTT. This gives the protein CASVVRRPDTQYF.

There are a few counts of this clonotype. The genes are TRBV4-3 and TRBJ2-5, with 7 bases that match TRBD1. This CDR3 comprises 16 residues. Germline CDR1 and CDR2: LGHNA and YSLEER. The V segment lost 4 bases and the J segment 2 bases; nucleotides outside the gene matches: 10. CDR3: CASSLERGLGQETQYF. CDR3 DNA: TGCGCCAGCAGCCTTGAGAGGGGGCTTGGACAAGAGACCCAGTACTTC.

The chain joins TRBV27 to TRBJ2-7; 11 bases agree with TRBD2. V trimming: 1 base; J trimming: 2 bases; junction bases outside the gene matches: 4. CDR1 is MNHEY, CDR2 SMNVEV, per germline (reference sequence). The CDR3 loop spans 16 amino acids. The CDR3 is CASSLFTSGSTYEQYF. In nucleotides, the CDR3 is TGTGCCAGCAGTTTATTCACTAGCGGGAGTACCTACGAGCAGTACTTC.

The rearrangement joins TRBV6-2 or TRBV6-3 to TRBJ2-5; D assignment may be TRBD1 or TRBD2 (6 bases each). V was clipped by 6 bases and J by 5 bases, with 31 bases between them. The CDR3 is made up of 19 amino acids. Germline values: CDR1 MNHEY, CDR2 SVGEGT. CDR3 coding DNA: TGTGCCAGCAGCCCCTTCACTCCTGTACCAGGGGATGGAGGGGAGACCCAGTACTTC. Amino acid sequence: CASSPFTPVPGDGGETQYF.

There are a few counts of this clonotype. The junction departs from the called germline gene at one end, perhaps through a read error. The gene calls are TRBV2 and TRBJ2-7; TRBD1 aligns across 11 bases. Germline assignment: CDR1 SNHLY and CDR2 FYNNEI. This CDR3 contains 14 residues. The CDR3 sequence is CASRKGQGGYERYF. Written as DNA, the CDR3 is TGTGCCAGCAGAAAGGGACAGGGGGGCTACGAGCGGTACTTC.

There are a few counts of this clonotype. V gene TRBV7-9 combines with J gene TRBJ2-5, with TRBD1 matching over 7 bases. CDR3 size: 15 residues. Per the germline V gene, CDR1 is SEHNR and CDR2 is FQNEAQ (reference sequence). The J segment lost 4 bases and the V segment lost 4 bases, leaving 9 bases of the junction unmatched. The CDR3: CASSSRQGRGETQYF. CDR3 DNA: TGTGCCAGCAGCTCCCGACAGGGCCGTGGAGAGACCCAGTACTTC.

This clonotype was found a few times. This sequence joins TRBV30 and TRBJ1-1, with D perhaps matching TRBD1 (5 bases). The CDR3 covers 14 residues. Germline V gene lookup returns CDR1 GTSNPN and CDR2 SVGIG (reference sequence). Deletions cut 0 bases from V and 4 bases from J, with 12 bases between. CDR3 sequence: CAWSVGFQGTEAFF. For the CDR3, the DNA is TGTGCCTGGAGTGTTGGATTTCAGGGCACTGAAGCTTTCTTT.

The chain combines TRBV20-1 with TRBJ1-2; D gene uncertain. V dropped 1 base and J dropped 1 base, with 10 bases sitting between them. CDR1 is DFQATT and CDR2 is SNEGSKA in the germline V gene (reference sequence). CDR3 length equals 14 residues. CDR3 loop: CSARAGLINYGYTF. The CDR3 DNA follows: TGCAGTGCTAGAGCAGGACTGATTAACTATGGCTACACCTTC.

This clonotype was seen a few times. The chain employs TRBV5-1 and TRBJ1-2; 7 bases agree with TRBD1. V trimming: 0 bases; J trimming: 0 bases; junction bases outside the gene matches: 8. The CDR3 runs 17 residues. Germline V gene data show CDR1 as SGHRS and CDR2 as YFSETQ. The CDR3 nucleotides read TGCGCCAGCAGCTTGGGGACAGGCGGGGGAGCTAACTATGGCTACACCTTC. This encodes CASSLGTGGGANYGYTF.

The chain couples TRBV4-3 to TRBJ1-2, with D possibly matching TRBD1 (5 bases). The CDR3 has 16 amino acids. CDR1 and CDR2 (germline): LGHNA, YSLEER. Trimming stripped 0 bases from V and 2 bases from J, with 13 bases between. In DNA form, the CDR3 reads TGCGCCAGCAGCCAAGACCCTGGGGGGACGAACTATGGCTACACCTTC. This translates into CASSQDPGGTNYGYTF.

This clonotype occurred a few times. The CDR3 sequence is CASSLTSGWSDTQYF. CDR3 coding DNA: TGTGCCAGCAGCTTAACGAGCGGGTGGAGTGATACGCAGTATTTT. The rearrangement joins TRBV7-3 to TRBJ2-3; a weak D match, TRBD2 (6 bases). In germline, CDR1 is SGHTA, CDR2 FQGTGA. This CDR3 has 15 amino acids. The V end was cut by 0 bases, the J end by 6 bases, with 13 bases between.

The V and J genes are TRBV28 and TRBJ2-7; D is possibly TRBD1 (6 bases). Per germline, CDR1 MDHEN and CDR2 SYDVKM. The CDR3 covers 14 residues. Trimming took 7 bases from V and 1 from J, leaving 14 bases between them. CDR3 region: CASMGTGQSYEQYF. The CDR3 DNA is TGTGCCAGCATGGGCACAGGGCAATCCTACGAGCAGTACTTC. Filled out from reference TRBV28 and TRBJ2-7, the complete variable domain reads DVKVTQSSRYLVKRTGEKVFLECVQDMDHENMFWYRQDPGLGLRLIYFSYDVKMKEKGDIPEGYSVSREKKERFSLILESASTNQTSMYLCASMGTGQSYEQYFGPGTRLTVT.

This clonotype came up a few times. The chain employs TRBV6-2 or TRBV6-3 and TRBJ2-2; a weak D match, TRBD2 (5 bases). The germline V and J ends were trimmed by 6 bases and 6 bases, with 11 bases remaining between them. The length of the CDR3 is 13 residues. Germline V gene data show CDR1 as MNHEY and CDR2 as SVGEGT. The CDR3 sequence: CASRLLGAGELFF. CDR3 DNA sequence: TGTGCCAGCAGGCTACTAGGCGCCGGGGAGCTGTTTTTT.

J is TRBJ1-1 and V is TRBV7-6, with a weak D call TRBD1 (5 bases). The CDR3 runs 13 residues. The V gene lost 5 bases and the J gene lost 5 bases, with 12 bases spanning the gap. CDR1 is SGHVS, CDR2 FNYEAQ, per germline. CDR3 DNA: TGTGCCAGCAGCCCGGGGGTTCTGACTGAAGCTTTCTTT. Residues: CASSPGVLTEAFF.

This clonotype was counted only a few times. The rearrangement uses TRBV12-3 or TRBV12-4 and TRBJ1-4; no definite D call. The CDR3 runs 16 residues. Trimming shortened V by 3 bases and J by 0 bases, and 11 bases separated the two germline ends. The CDR3 DNA reads as TGTGCCAGCAGTTTTCAGAAGGTTGCAACTAATGAAAAACTGTTTTTT. It translates to CASSFQKVATNEKLFF.

This rearrangement joins TRBV5-1 to TRBJ2-1, with D perhaps TRBD1 (7 bases). V was cut by 4 bases and J by 1 base, with 15 bases left in between. The CDR3 sequence is 16 residues long. Germline V gene sequence: CDR1 SGHRS, CDR2 YFSETQ. The CDR3 spells CASSAGQLVSYNEQFF. The DNA for the CDR3 is TGCGCCAGCAGCGCGGGACAGCTAGTTTCCTACAATGAGCAGTTCTTC.

The gene calls are TRBV6-6 and TRBJ1-1, with 8 bases matching TRBD1. The CDR3 contains 12 residues. V lost 5 bases to trimming and J lost 8 bases; unmatched junction nucleotides: 4. CDR1 and CDR2 (germline): MNHNY, SVGAGI (reference sequence). CDR3 sequence (DNA): TGTGCCAGCAGTGGACAGGGCGAGGAAGCTTTCTTT. This encodes CASSGQGEEAFF.

This clonotype was detected many times. An end of the junction differs from the germline gene, which may be a read error. The gene calls are TRBV12-3 or TRBV12-4 and TRBJ2-7, with a possible D match to TRBD2 (5 bases). CDR3 length equals 12 residues. The DNA for the CDR3 is TGCGCCAGCAGTACGGGATCCTACGAGCAGTACTTC. As protein: CASSTGSYEQYF.

This clonotype was seen a few times. The chain carries TRBV28 and TRBJ2-5; D possibly corresponds to TRBD2 (5 bases). The germline V gene encodes CDR1 MDHEN and CDR2 SYDVKM. This CDR3 is built from 11 residues. Trimming cost V 11 bases and J 5 bases, with 12 bases left between them. For the CDR3, the DNA is TGTGCCCGCGCTGGCGGGGAGACCCAGTACTTC. It codes for CARAGGETQYF.

This rearrangement joins TRBV7-6 to TRBJ2-7; D remains unclear. V was cut by 1 base and J by 3 bases, with 10 bases left in between. From germline, CDR1 is SGHVS and CDR2 FNYEAQ. The CDR3 is 14 residues long. CDR3 region: CASSLGEANYEQYF. For the CDR3, the DNA is TGTGCCAGCAGCTTAGGCGAGGCCAACTACGAGCAGTACTTC. The variable domain in full, with the rest retrieved from reference TRBV7-6 and TRBJ2-7, is GAGVSQSPRYKVTKRGQDVALRCDPISGHVSLYWYRQALGQGPEFLTYFNYEAQQDKSGLPNDRFSAERPEGSISTLTIQRTEQRDSAMYRCASSLGEANYEQYFGPGTRLTVT.

This clonotype has just a few counts. The chain carries TRBV6-5 and TRBJ2-5, with 8 bases lining up with TRBD1. The V gene end was trimmed by 10 bases and the J gene end by 2 bases; junction bases not matched to a gene: 3. In germline, CDR1 is MNHEY, CDR2 SVGAGI. CDR3 length: 12 amino acids. The CDR3 loop reads CATGQGQETQYF. CDR3 coding DNA: TGTGCCACAGGACAGGGTCAAGAGACCCAGTACTTC.

In this sample, this clonotype turned up a few times. Sequence at one end of the junction differs from germline and may be a read error. The chain uses TRBV5-1 and TRBJ2-1; D possibly matches TRBD1 or TRBD2 (5 bases each). The CDR3 contains 15 residues. The germline V gene has CDR1 SGHRS and CDR2 YFSETQ. CDR3 protein: CASSLDGASYNEQFF. In DNA, the CDR3 is TGTGCCAGCAGCTTAGACGGGGCCTCCTACAATGAGCAGTTCTTC.

This chain links TRBV7-8 with TRBJ2-5; TRBD1 or TRBD2 may be the D gene (5 bases each). The CDR3 totals 14 residues. Trimming left V 6 bases short and J 1 base short, with 12 bases between. Germline V lookup: CDR1 SGHVS, CDR2 FQNEAQ. This chain's CDR3 is CASRGVGPQETQYF. CDR3 sequence (DNA): TGTGCCAGCAGGGGGGTTGGCCCCCAAGAGACCCAGTACTTC.

This clonotype showed up just a few times. This rearrangement joins TRBV21-1 to TRBJ2-5; the listed D gene, TRBD2, was not tested against the DNA. TRBV21-1 has pseudogene status. The CDR3 is made up of 14 amino acids. CDR3 DNA sequence: TGTGCCAGCAGCAAACGGGATGGGCGGGAGACCCAGTGCTTC. Amino acid sequence: CASSKRDGRETQCF.

This clonotype has only a few counts. V is TRBV12-3 or TRBV12-4 and J is TRBJ2-6; D call uncertain. Trimming removed 7 bases from V and 4 bases from J, with 8 bases in between. The CDR3 loop spans 13 amino acids. CDR3 sequence: CASTSSGANVLTF. The CDR3 region has the DNA TGTGCCAGCACCAGCTCCGGGGCCAACGTCCTGACTTTC.